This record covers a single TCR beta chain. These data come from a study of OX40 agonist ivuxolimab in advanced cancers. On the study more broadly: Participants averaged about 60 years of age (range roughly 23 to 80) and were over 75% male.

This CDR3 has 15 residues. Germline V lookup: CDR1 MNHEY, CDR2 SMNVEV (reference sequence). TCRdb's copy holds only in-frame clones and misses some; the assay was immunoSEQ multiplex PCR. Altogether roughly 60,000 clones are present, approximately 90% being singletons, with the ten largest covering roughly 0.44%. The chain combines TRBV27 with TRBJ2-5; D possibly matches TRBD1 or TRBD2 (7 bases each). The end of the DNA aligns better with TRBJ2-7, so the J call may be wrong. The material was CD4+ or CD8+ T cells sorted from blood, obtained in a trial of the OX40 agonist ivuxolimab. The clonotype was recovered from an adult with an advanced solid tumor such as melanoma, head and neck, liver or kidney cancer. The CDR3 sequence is CASSLARGGSYEQYF. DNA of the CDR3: TGTGCCAGCAGTTTAGCCAGGGGGGGGTCCTACGAGCAGTACTTC.